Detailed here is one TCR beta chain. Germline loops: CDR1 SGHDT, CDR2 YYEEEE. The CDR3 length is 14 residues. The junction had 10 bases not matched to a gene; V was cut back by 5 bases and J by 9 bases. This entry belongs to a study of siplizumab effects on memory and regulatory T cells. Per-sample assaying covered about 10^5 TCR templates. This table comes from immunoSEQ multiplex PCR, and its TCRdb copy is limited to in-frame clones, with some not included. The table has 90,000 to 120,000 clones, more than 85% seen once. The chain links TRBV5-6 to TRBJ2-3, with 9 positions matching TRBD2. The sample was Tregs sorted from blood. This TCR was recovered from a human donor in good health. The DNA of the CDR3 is TGTGCCAGCAGTATGATGCGGGGGGGCGGAACGCAGTATTTT. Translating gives CASSMMRGGGTQYF.